This TCR beta chain stems from a study of blood T cell repertoires in COVID-19. About the research overall: The samples span acute and convalescent COVID-19 from the United States, Italy and Spain. T cells, B-cell-depleted T cells, or PBMCs provided the cDNA or gDNA that served as material.

CDR1 MNHEY and CDR2 SMNVEV come from the germline V gene (reference sequence). V trimming: 6 bases; J trimming: 0 bases; junction bases outside the gene matches: 13. The length of the CDR3 is 18 residues. The table came from immunoSEQ multiplex PCR; TCRdb's copy has only in-frame clones and leaves some out. Altogether about 100,000 clones are present, 85% to 95% being singletons, with the ten largest covering approximately 1.7%. The rearrangement uses TRBV27 and TRBJ1-4, with 7 nucleotides matching TRBD1. This clonotype was sampled from a man in his fifties or sixties with acute or convalescent COVID-19. The sample consisted of peripheral blood. DNA of the CDR3: TGTGCCAGCAGAAAAGACCGGGACAGATCTGCAACTAATGAAAAACTGTTTTTT. This gives the protein CASRKDRDRSATNEKLFF. Together with reference TRBV27 and TRBJ1-4, the CDR3 gives the full variable domain: EAQVTQNPRYLITVTGKKLTVTCSQNMNHEYMSWYRQDPGLGLRQIYYSMNVEVTDKGDVPEGYKVSRKEKRNFPLILESPSPNQTSLYFCASRKDRDRSATNEKLFFGSGTQLSVL.